Below are 25 T cell receptor beta chains sequenced from a single sample in a study of early stage breast cancer tumors. The repertoire was sequenced with immunoSEQ multiplex PCR; TCRdb's copy has only in-frame clones and lacks some. The repertoire holds around 25,000 clones, with approximately 67% as singletons. The sample consisted of breast tumor tissue. The receptor source for this set is a person between 55 and 70 years old with breast cancer.

This sequence joins TRBV27 and TRBJ1-5, with D possibly TRBD1 on 6 matching bases. There are 15 residues in the CDR3. V lost 7 bases, J lost 1 base, and 14 bases lay in between. Germline CDR1 MNHEY, CDR2 SMNVEV (reference sequence). Here the CDR3 DNA reads TGTGCCAGCACCCCCGACAGGACCAGCAATCAGCCCCAGCATTTT. It codes for CASTPDRTSNQPQHF.

The chain uses TRBV29-1 and TRBJ1-2; 9 bases are shared with TRBD1. CDR3 length: 15 amino acids. V lost 4 bases to trimming and J lost 2 bases; unmatched junction nucleotides: 8. Germline lookup yields CDR1 SQVTM and CDR2 ANQGSEA. CDR3 bases: TGCAGCGTTGGGGGACAGGGACAAGACAACTATGGCTACACCTTC. Amino acid sequence: CSVGGQGQDNYGYTF. The full variable domain, in which reference TRBV29-1 and TRBJ1-2 provide the parts outside the CDR3, is SAVISQKPSRDICQRGTSLTIQCQVDSQVTMMFWYRQQPGQSLTLIATANQGSEATYESGFVIDKFPISRPNLTFSTLTVSNMSPEDSSIYLCSVGGQGQDNYGYTFGSGTRLTVV.

To note about this clone: Germline is not matched at one junction end, which may reflect a read error. The chain is built from TRBV19 and TRBJ2-2; 10 nucleotides align to TRBD1. This CDR3 contains 12 residues. Looked up from germline, CDR1 is LNHDA and CDR2 is SQIVND (reference sequence). CDR3 in DNA: TGTGCCAGTAGTCTTGGACAGGGGGGGCTGTTTTTT. As protein: CASSLGQGGLFF.

The sample holds one count of this clone. The V and J genes are TRBV9 and TRBJ1-2; D unclear. CDR3 length equals 16 residues. Germline V CDR1 and CDR2: SGDLS, YYNGEE. The V gene lost 4 bases and the J gene lost 0 bases, with 16 bases spanning the gap. The chain's CDR3 is CASSLLPGVANYGYTF. DNA for the CDR3: TGTGCCAGCAGCCTCCTCCCCGGGGTCGCTAACTATGGCTACACCTTC.

The genes are TRBV28 and TRBJ1-2; no definite D call. Between the trimmed V and J ends, which lost 2 bases and 4 bases, there was a span of 11 bases. The CDR3 is made up of 14 amino acids. The germline gives CDR1 MDHEN, CDR2 SYDVKM. CDR3 DNA sequence: TGTGCCAGCAGTTTACCCCGGGAGGGCTATGGCTACACCTTC. It translates to CASSLPREGYGYTF.

The chain combines TRBV7-2 with TRBJ2-3; D perhaps matches TRBD2 (5 bases). There are 15 residues in the CDR3. The germline V gene has CDR1 SGHTA and CDR2 FQGNSA. V lost 5 bases, J lost 6 bases, and 18 bases lay in between. The CDR3 nucleotides are TGTGCCAGCAGCGTTCGGCTAGCTGAAGAGGATACGCAGTATTTT. Translation: CASSVRLAEEDTQYF.

This sequence joins TRBV6-1 and TRBJ1-1; no clear D gene. This CDR3 is 14 amino acids long. Germline-derived CDR1 and CDR2 are MNHNS and SASEGT. V lost 2 bases, J lost 8 bases, and 15 bases lay in between. As DNA, the CDR3 is TGTGCCAGCAGTGAAATGGCAGGATACAAAGAAGCTTTCTTT. Its translation is CASSEMAGYKEAFF.

In this sample, this clone turned up a few times. This rearrangement joins TRBV7-9 to TRBJ2-7; 8 bases fit TRBD2. Germline V gene lookup returns CDR1 SEHNR and CDR2 FQNEAQ (reference sequence). The V and J ends lost 5 bases and 5 bases, in that order; junction bases with no gene match: 14. The CDR3 loop spans 16 amino acids. This CDR3 reads CASSRSRAGGFHEQYF. For the CDR3, the DNA is TGTGCCAGCAGCCGCAGTAGGGCGGGAGGTTTCCACGAGCAGTACTTC.

This chain joins TRBV7-2 and TRBJ2-7, with 8 bases aligning to TRBD2. Germline values: CDR1 SGHTA, CDR2 FQGNSA. J lost 5 bases, V lost 4 bases, and 1 base had no gene match. This CDR3 has 12 amino acids. The DNA for the CDR3 is TGTGCCAGCAGCTCGGGACTAGACGAGCAGTACTTC. This codes for CASSSGLDEQYF.

This chain joins TRBV7-9 and TRBJ2-7; 10 bases are shared with TRBD1. This CDR3 region has 16 residues. V was clipped by 5 bases and J by 1 base; unmatched bases: 8. CDR1 is SEHNR, CDR2 FQNEAQ, per germline (reference sequence). Here the CDR3 DNA reads TGTGCCAGCAGCCACCGAACGGGACAGGGGTCCTACGAGCAGTACTTC. Protein sequence: CASSHRTGQGSYEQYF.

This clone was counted between two and nine times. The chain couples TRBV2 to TRBJ2-2, with TRBD1 matching 9 bases. The CDR3 has 14 amino acids. Germline loops: CDR1 SNHLY, CDR2 FYNNEI. Trimming at V came to 10 bases and at J to 4 bases, leaving 7 bases not matched to a gene. The CDR3 here is CATSQGAGTGELFF. CDR3 nucleotides: TGTGCCACCTCACAGGGGGCGGGCACCGGGGAGCTGTTTTTT.

This clone was detected a few times. This chain joins TRBV9 and TRBJ2-3; D may be TRBD2 (6 bases). The CDR3 has 16 residues. V lost 1 base, J lost 2 bases, and 14 bases lay in between. Germline lookup yields CDR1 SGDLS and CDR2 YYNGEE. Here the CDR3 reads CASSVRWGEVTDTQYF. CDR3 coding DNA: TGTGCCAGCAGCGTAAGGTGGGGGGAAGTCACAGATACGCAGTATTTT. The whole variable domain, filled in from reference TRBV9 and TRBJ2-3, reads DSGVTQTPKHLITATGQRVTLRCSPRSGDLSVYWYQQSLDQGLQFLIQYYNGEERAKGNILERFSAQQFPDLHSELNLSSLELGDSALYFCASSVRWGEVTDTQYFGPGTRLTVL.

This clone was observed a handful of times. The rearrangement joins TRBV5-4 to TRBJ2-5, with D perhaps matching TRBD1 (6 bases). Trimming stripped 3 bases from V and 9 bases from J, with 18 bases between. This CDR3 comprises 14 residues. Germline V gene data show CDR1 as SGHNT and CDR2 as YYREEE (reference sequence). The CDR3 sequence is CASSSLTGSEAQYF. The DNA of the CDR3 is TGTGCCAGCAGCTCCTTAACAGGGTCCGAAGCCCAGTACTTC.

V is TRBV15 and J is TRBJ2-7; 9 nucleotides align to TRBD2. Germline V gene sequence: CDR1 LNHNV, CDR2 YYDKDF (reference sequence). V lost 5 bases to trimming and J lost 6 bases; unmatched junction nucleotides: 14. This CDR3 is 16 amino acids long. This CDR3 reads CATSPPGGLASREQYF. CDR3 coding DNA: TGTGCCACCAGCCCTCCCGGGGGACTAGCTTCTCGCGAGCAGTACTTC.

The V and J genes are TRBV27 and TRBJ1-3; unclear D gene. With 2 bases removed from V and 3 bases from J, the gap between germline ends came to 8 bases. The CDR3 has 14 residues. CDR1 is MNHEY, CDR2 SMNVEV, per germline (reference sequence). The CDR3 bases are TGTGCCAGCAGTTTAAGTCAGTTTGGAAACACCATATATTTT. This gives the protein CASSLSQFGNTIYF.

The chain has TRBV5-4 and TRBJ1-1; D perhaps matches TRBD1 (6 bases). V was clipped by 4 bases and J by 7 bases, with 14 bases between them. Germline CDR1 SGHNT, CDR2 YYREEE (reference sequence). CDR3 length: 13 amino acids. CDR3 region: CASSLTGTREAFF. The CDR3, as DNA: TGTGCCAGCAGCCTGACCGGGACACGTGAAGCTTTCTTT. The full variable domain, in which reference TRBV5-4 and TRBJ1-1 provide the parts outside the CDR3, is ETGVTQSPTHLIKTRGQQVTLRCSSQSGHNTVSWYQQALGQGPQFIFQYYREEENGRGNFPPRFSGLQFPNYSSELNVNALELDDSALYLCASSLTGTREAFFGQGTRLTVV.

Concerning this clone itself: Other DNA sequences from this sample encode an identical CDR3 as well. In DNA form, the CDR3 reads TGTGCCAGCAGCGTAGACCCGGAGGGGTATGGCTACACCTTC. Its translation is CASSVDPEGYGYTF. The rearrangement links TRBV9 to TRBJ1-2, with a weak D call TRBD1 (5 bases). The germline V gene encodes CDR1 SGDLS and CDR2 YYNGEE. The CDR3 has 14 residues. Between the trimmed V and J ends, which lost 0 bases and 5 bases, there was a span of 11 bases.

This clone was detected only a few times. The CDR3 nucleotides are TGCGCCAGCAGCCAAGAGAGACAGGGGGAAAGCGGAGGCTACACCTTC. This codes for CASSQERQGESGGYTF. The chain employs TRBV4-1 and TRBJ1-2; 9 bases are shared with TRBD1. V was clipped by 0 bases and J by 8 bases; unmatched bases: 10. The CDR3 has 16 residues. Germline V gene data show CDR1 as MGHRA and CDR2 as YSYEKL.

The gene calls are TRBV29-1 and TRBJ2-2, with 9 positions matching TRBD2. Per germline, CDR1 SQVTM and CDR2 ANQGSEA. The CDR3 runs 15 residues. V dropped 6 bases and J dropped 5; count of bases not matched to a gene: 10. CDR3 protein: CSVKIAGVETGELFF. The CDR3 DNA reads as TGCAGCGTCAAAATAGCGGGAGTAGAGACCGGGGAGCTGTTTTTT.

V is TRBV5-1 and J is TRBJ1-5; 9 bases fit TRBD1. This CDR3 contains 14 residues. The J segment lost 5 bases and the V segment lost 3 bases, leaving 3 bases of the junction unmatched. Per germline, CDR1 SGHRS and CDR2 YFSETQ. CDR3 region: CASSSGQGDQPQHF. CDR3 in DNA: TGCGCCAGCAGCTCGGGACAGGGTGATCAGCCCCAGCATTTT.

This clone turned up a few times. The V and J genes are TRBV25-1 and TRBJ1-2, with D unresolved. CDR3 length: 16 amino acids. The V gene lost 3 bases and the J gene lost 4 bases, with 18 bases spanning the gap. Germline CDR1 reads MGHDK; CDR2 reads SYGVNS. CDR3 region: CASSELDTRESYGYTF. CDR3 in DNA: TGTGCCAGCAGTGAGCTCGACACGCGAGAATCCTATGGCTACACCTTC.

The gene calls are TRBV5-8 and TRBJ1-5; D not resolved. Germline V gene lookup returns CDR1 SGHTS and CDR2 YDEGEE. Trimming stripped 3 bases from V and 6 bases from J, with 13 bases between. The CDR3 is 14 amino acids. The CDR3 protein is CASSSIDGFQPQHF. In nucleotides, the CDR3 is TGTGCCAGCAGCTCCATCGACGGGTTTCAGCCCCAGCATTTT.

The rearrangement uses TRBV7-8 and TRBJ2-5; weak D call: TRBD2 (7 bases). CDR3 length: 17 residues. The V and J ends lost 8 bases and 4 bases respectively, with 26 bases between them. The germline gives CDR1 SGHVS, CDR2 FQNEAQ. CDR3 sequence reads: CASVPLGGRRNGETQYF. As DNA, the CDR3 is TGTGCCAGCGTCCCATTGGGGGGGCGCAGGAATGGAGAGACCCAGTACTTC.

This chain joins TRBV18 and TRBJ2-5; the match to TRBD1 covers 7 bases. J was trimmed by 4 bases and V by 3 bases; bases with no gene match: 2. Germline values: CDR1 KGHSH, CDR2 LQKENI. The CDR3 is 13 amino acids. The CDR3 sequence is CASSPGTVETQYF. CDR3 in DNA: TGTGCCAGCTCACCCGGGACAGTAGAGACCCAGTACTTC.

This clone was picked up a small number of times. V is TRBV2 and J is TRBJ2-2, with TRBD1 matching 7 bases. Germline loops: CDR1 SNHLY, CDR2 FYNNEI. Losses at the gene ends were 6 bases for V and 3 bases for J; bases not matched to a gene: 7. The CDR3 runs 15 residues. The CDR3 is CASRQGTAHTGELFF. CDR3 nucleotide sequence: TGTGCCAGCAGGCAAGGGACAGCTCACACCGGGGAGCTGTTTTTT. Using reference TRBV2 and TRBJ2-2 for the parts outside the CDR3, the full variable domain is EPEVTQTPSHQVTQMGQEVILRCVPISNHLYFYWYRQILGQKVEFLVSFYNNEISEKSEIFDDQFSVERPDGSNFTLKIRSTKLEDSAMYFCASRQGTAHTGELFFGEGSRLTVL.